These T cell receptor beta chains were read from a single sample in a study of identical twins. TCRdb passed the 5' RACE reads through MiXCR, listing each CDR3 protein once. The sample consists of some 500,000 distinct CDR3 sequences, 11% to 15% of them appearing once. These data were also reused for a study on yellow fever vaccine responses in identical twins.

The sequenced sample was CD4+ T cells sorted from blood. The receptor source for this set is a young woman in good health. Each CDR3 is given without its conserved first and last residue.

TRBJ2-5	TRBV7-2	ASSGSPTQY
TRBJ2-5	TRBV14	ASSSGTGALETQY
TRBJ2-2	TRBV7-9	ASSLVSGTNTGELF
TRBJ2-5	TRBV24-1	ATSDPSRLQETQY
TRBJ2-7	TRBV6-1	ASSRSIGALSYEQY
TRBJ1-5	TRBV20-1	SASTGDQPQH
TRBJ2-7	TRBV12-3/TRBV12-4	ASQPRGASYEQY
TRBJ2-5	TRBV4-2	ASSQDRLAGAETQY
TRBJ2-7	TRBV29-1	SVASQTYEQY
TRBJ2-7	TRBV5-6	ASSFIINRDRYEQY
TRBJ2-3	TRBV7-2	ASSSGERKFTDTQY
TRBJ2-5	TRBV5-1	ASSVGTLQETQY
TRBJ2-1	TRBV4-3	ASSQLAGGNNEQF
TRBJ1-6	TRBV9	ASSLTGQGYSPLH
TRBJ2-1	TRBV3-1	ASSSLAGFSSYNEQF
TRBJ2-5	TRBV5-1	ASSDGTGPEETQY
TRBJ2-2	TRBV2	ASKGGDTGELF
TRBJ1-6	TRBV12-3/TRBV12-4	ASSLTPPANSPLH
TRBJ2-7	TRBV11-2	ASSLVSLAGGPGYEQY
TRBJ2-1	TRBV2	ASRERTSGGYNEQF
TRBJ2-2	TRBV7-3	ASSFSATGRTGELF